The clone carrying this T cell receptor (beta chain) has at least ten counts. The target antigen is unknown. With the read ending 3 residues before the CDR3 end, the germline J gene is used to fill in that end. Unmatched junction bases numbered 10, after V lost 6 bases and J lost 4 bases. The length of the CDR3 is 15 residues. CDR1 and CDR2 (germline): DFQATT, SNEGSKA (reference sequence). The sample comes from a study of T cell clonality in common variable immunodeficiency. General observations from the study: In common variable immunodeficiency, TCR beta chains reportedly carried fewer deletions and N-nucleotide insertions. Patient heterogeneity in the CVID cohort limited correlations between repertoire features and clinical complications. Fewer TCRbeta clones were shared among CVID subjects than controls.

Control and CVID samples contributed equal amounts of genomic DNA. Profiling relied on immunoSEQ multiplex PCR, and the TCRdb table lists in-frame clones only, not all of them. Altogether about 74,000 clones were found in the sample, and no singletons occur. The chain combines TRBV20-1 with TRBJ2-2; 8 bases are a match to TRBD1. Sequencing input: peripheral blood mononuclear cells. This TCR was sampled from a person between 18 and 70 years old in good health. The part of the CDR3 DNA that was read is TGCAGTGCATCGCAGGGGGCTCGTGGCACCGGGGAG. This encodes CSASQGARGTGE. The CDR3 as a whole reads CSASQGARGTGELFF.